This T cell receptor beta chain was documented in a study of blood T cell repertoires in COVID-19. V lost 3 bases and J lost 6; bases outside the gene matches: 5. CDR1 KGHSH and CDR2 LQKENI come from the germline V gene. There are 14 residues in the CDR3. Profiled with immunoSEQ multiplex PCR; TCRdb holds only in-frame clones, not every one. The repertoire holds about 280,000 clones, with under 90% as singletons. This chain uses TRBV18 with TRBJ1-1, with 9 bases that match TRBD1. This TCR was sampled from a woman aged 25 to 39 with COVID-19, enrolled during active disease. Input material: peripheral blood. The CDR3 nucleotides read TGTGCCAGCTCACCCGGGACAGGGTTCGCTGAAGCTTTCTTT. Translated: CASSPGTGFAEAFF.